This TCR beta chain derives from a study of T cell responses to AZD1222 COVID-19 vaccine. Points on this clone: The antigen is not known.

CDR1 and CDR2 from the germline V gene are LGHDT and YNNKEL (reference sequence). This CDR3 contains 16 residues. V lost 2 bases, J lost 1 base, and 14 bases lay in between. Whole-study results and caveats: Baseline seropositivity occurred in only a handful of AZD1222 recipients. Reportedly, nearly half of unique spike TCRs recognized epitopes outside B.1.351/B.1.1.7 mutations. CD4 TCRs associated with vaccination spanned spike, dominating at 160-218 and 743-854. Spike-specific TCR breadth and depth were elevated following two AZD1222 doses.

TCRdb keeps only in-frame clones here, not all; method: immunoSEQ multiplex PCR. Here the sample spans over 50,000 clones, 65% to 85% being singletons. The clonotype originates from an adult in good health. The sequenced sample was peripheral blood, obtained on day 0 of AZD1222 vaccination. J is TRBJ1-1 and V is TRBV3-1 (or the pseudogene TRBV3-2); D remains ambiguous. CDR3 nucleotide sequence: TGTGCCAGCAGCCAAAGGGCAGGAGGGAGGAACACTGAAGCTTTCTTT. Encoded protein: CASSQRAGGRNTEAFF.